This T cell receptor beta chain was identified during a study of PD-1 blockade in classical Hodgkin lymphoma. Study observations and caveats: Diversity in CD4+ TCRs, unlike that measured in CD8+ TCRs, had risen significantly by C4D1. Patients starting nivolumab under 1 year after ASCT were excluded.

Only in-frame clones appear in the TCRdb table, and some are missing; sequencing was by immunoSEQ multiplex PCR. The data show approximately 110,000 clones, with around 90% seen just once and roughly 19% held by the top ten. The junction had 7 bases not matched to a gene; V was cut back by 2 bases and J by 5 bases. This CDR3 is built from 14 residues. Germline V gene data show CDR1 as GTSNPN and CDR2 as SVGIG (reference sequence). Concerning this clone itself: Its antigen is undetermined.

The time point is: cycle 4 day 1 (C4D1), after around six weeks of nivolumab. Relapse after autologous stem cell transplantation occurred in every patient, and brentuximab vedotin exposure varied. This clonotype was obtained from a human donor with classical Hodgkin lymphoma. Here the sequenced sample was peripheral blood mononuclear cells (PBMCs), taken before the fourth cycle of nivolumab. J is TRBJ2-3 and V is TRBV30; 7 positions agree with TRBD2. CDR3 loop: CAWSRSGIGDTQYF. In nucleotides, the CDR3 is TGTGCCTGGAGTAGAAGCGGGATTGGAGATACGCAGTATTTT.